This T cell receptor beta chain originates from a study of blood T cell repertoires in COVID-19. About the research overall: Samples representing acute and convalescent COVID-19 were sourced from the United States, Italy and Spain. T cells, B-cell-depleted T cells, or PBMCs supplied cDNA or gDNA.

The J segment lost 6 bases and the V segment lost 3 bases, leaving 5 bases of the junction unmatched. Germline values: CDR1 SEHNR, CDR2 FQNEAQ (reference sequence). The CDR3 is made up of 14 amino acids. Authors' analysis steps: Amplification of reference gene primers provided the estimated nucleated cell counts. Repertoires were generated with immunoSEQ multiplex PCR, while TCRdb's copy carries only in-frame clones and drops some. V, J and clone size derive from that table, while D and trimming were established from the DNA sequence. The data contain some 200,000 clones, more than 80% of them singletons.

This sequence joins TRBV7-9 and TRBJ1-1, with TRBD1 matching 9 bases. This receptor was taken from a woman in her fifties or sixties with acute or convalescent COVID-19. The sample consisted of peripheral blood. The CDR3 bases are TGTGCCAGCAGCTTCACAGGGGGCTCCCCTGAAGCTTTCTTT. Amino acids: CASSFTGGSPEAFF.